Each of the 32 T cell receptor beta chains below was sequenced from the same sample in a study of blood T cell repertoires in COVID-19. Only in-frame clones appear in the TCRdb table, and some are missing; sequencing was by immunoSEQ multiplex PCR. The data contain about 100,000 clones, just under 80% of them singletons. The specimen sequenced was peripheral blood. These receptors came from a man aged 70 or older with active or convalescent COVID-19.

This clone was recorded only once. This sequence joins TRBV4-1 and TRBJ1-2, with D perhaps TRBD1 (6 bases). The germline gives CDR1 MGHRA, CDR2 YSYEKL. The ends were cut back, 3 bases at V and 6 bases at J, with 11 bases in the middle. This CDR3 contains 13 residues. DNA for the CDR3: TGCGCCAGCAGCCAGAGGCAGGGGAATGGCTACACCTTC. Its translation: CASSQRQGNGYTF.

The V and J genes are TRBV5-6 and TRBJ1-2; no definite D call. Germline CDR1 and CDR2: SGHDT and YYEEEE. This CDR3 region has 12 residues. The V gene lost 4 bases and the J gene lost 3 bases, with 7 bases spanning the gap. CDR3 coding DNA: TGTGCCAGCAGCCCCGGGGACTATGGCTACACCTTC. Amino acid sequence: CASSPGDYGYTF. Full variable domain (missing parts from reference TRBV5-6 and TRBJ1-2): DAGVTQSPTHLIKTRGQQVTLRCSPKSGHDTVSWYQQALGQGPQFIFQYYEEEERQRGNFPDRFSGHQFPNYSSELNVNALLLGDSALYLCASSPGDYGYTFGSGTRLTVV.

This sequence joins TRBV14 and TRBJ2-2; tentatively, D is TRBD2 (5 bases). Trimming took off 7 bases at V and 5 bases at J, with 14 bases between the two ends. The CDR3 totals 14 residues. Germline V lookup: CDR1 SGHDN, CDR2 FVKESK. The CDR3 loop reads CASTAAGGTGELFF. DNA of the CDR3: TGTGCCAGCACCGCGGCAGGAGGTACCGGGGAGCTGTTTTTT.

CDR3 residues: CASGKDRGGNSPLHF. CDR3 nucleotide sequence: TGTGCCAGCGGCAAGGACAGGGGCGGTAATTCACCCCTCCACTTT. The rearrangement joins TRBV2 to TRBJ1-6; TRBD1 matches 9 bases. The germline V gene has CDR1 SNHLY and CDR2 FYNNEI. There are 15 residues in the CDR3. Germline trimming cut 8 bases from V and 6 bases from J; bases unmatched to any gene: 8. Full variable domain (outside the CDR3, taken from reference TRBV2 and TRBJ1-6): EPEVTQTPSHQVTQMGQEVILRCVPISNHLYFYWYRQILGQKVEFLVSFYNNEISEKSEIFDDQFSVERPDGSNFTLKIRSTKLEDSAMYFCASGKDRGGNSPLHFGNGTRLTVT.

The V call is TRBV25-1, the J call TRBJ1-3; weak D call: TRBD1 (6 bases). Germline CDR1 MGHDK, CDR2 SYGVNS. This CDR3 region has 13 residues. Trimming left V 5 bases short and J 1 base short, with 6 bases between. CDR3 coding DNA: TGTGCCAGCAGTACAGGGTCTGGAAACACCATATATTTT. Protein product: CASSTGSGNTIYF.

The chain employs TRBV18 and TRBJ1-3; unclear D gene. Between the trimmed V and J ends, which lost 3 bases and 0 bases, there was a span of 9 bases. There are 15 residues in the CDR3. The germline CDR1 and CDR2 sequences are KGHSH and LQKENI. CDR3 nucleotides: TGTGCCAGCTCACCTGAGGGCTCCTCTGGAAACACCATATATTTT. It translates to CASSPEGSSGNTIYF.

The chain employs TRBV10-3 and TRBJ2-3; 14 nucleotides agree with TRBD2. Germline values: CDR1 ENHRY, CDR2 SYGVKD. This CDR3 spans 16 amino acids. Trimming took 4 bases from V and 0 from J; bases not matched to a gene: 0. The CDR3 nucleotides read TGTGCCATCAGTGGGACTAGCGGGAGGAGCACAGATACGCAGTATTTT. Its protein is CAISGTSGRSTDTQYF.

This chain connects TRBV6-6 to TRBJ2-1, with 9 bases matching TRBD2. Germline CDR1 is MNHNY and CDR2 is SVGAGI (reference sequence). The CDR3 consists of 16 residues. J lost 5 bases, V lost 0 bases, and 5 bases had no gene match. The CDR3 here is CASSYSAGGPHNEQFF. The CDR3 DNA is TGTGCCAGCAGTTACTCGGCGGGAGGGCCCCACAATGAGCAGTTCTTC.

The chain has TRBV14 and TRBJ1-1; tentative D call: TRBD1 (6 bases). The length of the CDR3 is 13 residues. Germline CDR1 SGHDN, CDR2 FVKESK. Trimming stripped 3 bases from V and 3 bases from J, with 8 bases between. The CDR3 sequence: CASSHGQYTEAFF. CDR3 nucleotide sequence: TGTGCCAGCAGCCACGGACAGTACACTGAAGCTTTCTTT. The full variable domain, in which reference TRBV14 and TRBJ1-1 provide the parts outside the CDR3, is EAGVTQFPSHSVIEKGQTVTLRCDPISGHDNLYWYRRVMGKEIKFLLHFVKESKQDESGMPNNRFLAERTGGTYSTLKVQPAELEDSGVYFCASSHGQYTEAFFGQGTRLTVV.

The chain has TRBV19 and TRBJ2-3; D is perhaps TRBD1 (6 bases). CDR3 length equals 13 residues. CDR1 and CDR2 from the germline V gene are LNHDA and SQIVND (reference sequence). Trimming took 2 bases from V and 3 from J, leaving 6 bases between them. The CDR3 region is CASSIQGTDTQYF. CDR3 sequence (DNA): TGTGCCAGTAGTATACAGGGGACAGATACGCAGTATTTT.

The chain links TRBV6-6 to TRBJ1-2; 7 nucleotides align to TRBD1. The length of the CDR3 is 15 residues. The junction had 7 bases not matched to a gene; V was cut back by 6 bases and J by 0 bases. Germline assignment: CDR1 MNHNY and CDR2 SVGAGI (reference sequence). CDR3 protein: CASRDEGQPNYGYTF. CDR3 in DNA: TGTGCCAGCAGAGACGAGGGACAGCCTAACTATGGCTACACCTTC.

The rearrangement uses TRBV24-1 and TRBJ2-1; 7 bases fit TRBD2. Germline V gene data show CDR1 as KGHDR and CDR2 as SFDVKD. V was clipped by 1 base and J by 0 bases; unmatched bases: 5. CDR3 size: 17 residues. CDR3 DNA sequence: TGTGCCACCAGTGATTTAGCAGGCGGGAGCTCCTACAATGAGCAGTTCTTC. Protein product: CATSDLAGGSSYNEQFF.

This clone was observed a single time. The chain recombines TRBV18 with TRBJ2-1; 11 bases line up with TRBD2. Germline-derived CDR1 and CDR2 are KGHSH and LQKENI. J lost 6 bases, V lost 4 bases, and 11 bases had no gene match. The CDR3 runs 17 residues. CDR3 in amino acids: CASSRTGLAGGINEQFF. The CDR3 DNA follows: TGTGCCAGCTCACGAACCGGCCTAGCGGGGGGCATCAATGAGCAGTTCTTC.

This clone occurred many times. The rearrangement joins TRBV7-8 to TRBJ1-2; D call uncertain. The CDR3 contains 15 residues. Trimming took 5 bases from V and 4 from J, leaving 17 bases between them. In germline, CDR1 is SGHVS, CDR2 FQNEAQ. This CDR3 reads CASSPRVGRSYGYTF. In DNA form, the CDR3 reads TGTGCCAGCAGCCCCCGAGTTGGTCGTTCCTATGGCTACACCTTC.

The J gene is TRBJ2-2, the V gene TRBV3-1 (or the pseudogene TRBV3-2), with D perhaps matching TRBD1 (5 bases). V shed 4 bases and J shed 7 bases, with 10 bases lying between them. The CDR3 totals 13 residues. The germline CDR1 and CDR2 sequences are LGHDT and YNNKEL (reference sequence). For the CDR3, the DNA is TGTGCCAGCAGCCCGCAGGGAAGCGGGGAGCTGTTTTTT. As protein: CASSPQGSGELFF.

The sample holds a few counts of this clone. The chain employs TRBV28 and TRBJ1-1; D ambiguous. Germline CDR1 MDHEN, CDR2 SYDVKM. This CDR3 has 13 residues. V gave up 6 bases and J gave up 3 bases, with 11 bases separating them. The CDR3 bases are TGTGCCAGCAGCTCTAGCATCCACACTGAAGCTTTCTTT. It is translated as CASSSSIHTEAFF.

CDR3 sequence (DNA): TGTGCCACCAGTGCCTCCGGCGGGGCCTATTACAATGAGCAGTTCTTC. Translated, it gives CATSASGGAYYNEQFF. This chain links TRBV24-1 with TRBJ2-1; the D gene is possibly TRBD2 (6 bases). The germline V and J ends were trimmed by 5 bases and 4 bases, with 17 bases remaining between them. The CDR3 is 16 amino acids. Germline values: CDR1 KGHDR, CDR2 SFDVKD.

This chain uses TRBV20-1 with TRBJ1-4, with TRBD1 matching 10 bases. J was trimmed by 7 bases and V by 3 bases; bases with no gene match: 5. This CDR3 is 14 amino acids long. In germline, CDR1 is DFQATT, CDR2 SNEGSKA (reference sequence). Written as DNA, the CDR3 is TGCAGTGCTAGTACGGACAGGGGGTTTGAAAAACTGTTTTTT. Residues: CSASTDRGFEKLFF.

The chain employs TRBV6-2 or TRBV6-3 and TRBJ1-1; a possible D gene is TRBD1 (5 bases). V lost 0 bases to trimming and J lost 1 base, with 6 bases between them. The CDR3 has 14 residues. Germline V gene lookup returns CDR1 MNHEY and CDR2 SVGEGT. CDR3 in DNA: TGTGCCAGCAGTTACTCTACAGGGAACACTGAAGCTTTCTTT. Amino acid sequence: CASSYSTGNTEAFF.

The chain has TRBV7-3 and TRBJ1-5; 10 bases match TRBD1. V was pared by 7 bases and J by 3 bases, with 9 bases of the junction left unmatched. CDR3 size: 16 residues. Germline-derived CDR1 and CDR2 are SGHTA and FQGTGA. DNA for the CDR3: TGTGCCAGCACCCGACAGGGGGCGCGCGACAATCAGCCCCAGCATTTT. Translation gives CASTRQGARDNQPQHF.

The V and J genes are TRBV5-1 and TRBJ2-3; 7 nucleotides align to TRBD1. The CDR3 extends over 14 amino acids. With V trimmed by 6 bases and J by 2 bases, 6 bases remained unmatched. CDR1 and CDR2 from the germline V gene are SGHRS and YFSETQ. DNA for the CDR3: TGCGCCAGCAATCCGGGACAGATCACAGATACGCAGTATTTT. Encoded protein: CASNPGQITDTQYF.

The chain recombines TRBV24-1 with TRBJ2-2, with D perhaps matching TRBD1 (7 bases). CDR1 is KGHDR and CDR2 is SFDVKD in the germline V gene. V was trimmed by 7 bases and J by 5 bases, leaving 13 bases between them. CDR3 length: 14 amino acids. CDR3 in DNA: TGTGCCACCAGAGGGGGCGCGGGAACCGGGGAGCTGTTTTTT. This sequence encodes CATRGGAGTGELFF.

The CDR3 nucleotides are TGTGCCAGTAGTATGGACAGCAAGAGCTCCTATAATTCACCCCTCCACTTT. Translating gives CASSMDSKSSYNSPLHF. This sequence joins TRBV19 and TRBJ1-6, with D possibly being TRBD1 (6 bases). The ends were cut back, 3 bases at V and 0 bases at J, with 12 bases in the middle. The germline gives CDR1 LNHDA, CDR2 SQIVND (reference sequence). The CDR3 length is 17 residues.

The CDR3 here is CAISEGRSGVNTEAFF. Here the CDR3 DNA reads TGTGCCATCAGTGAGGGCAGGTCGGGGGTGAACACTGAAGCTTTCTTT. The chain joins TRBV10-3 to TRBJ1-1, with D possibly TRBD1 on 5 matching bases. V was pared by 2 bases and J by 0 bases, with 13 bases between. This CDR3 has 16 residues. The germline V gene encodes CDR1 ENHRY and CDR2 SYGVKD.

The chain carries TRBV19 and TRBJ1-5, with a possible D match to TRBD1 (6 bases). The CDR3 runs 14 residues. V was trimmed by 3 bases and J by 7 bases, leaving 13 bases between them. Per germline, CDR1 LNHDA and CDR2 SQIVND (reference sequence). The CDR3 sequence is CASSIGTGLQPQHF. DNA of the CDR3: TGTGCCAGTAGTATCGGCACAGGGCTCCAGCCCCAGCATTTT. Complete variable domain (other parts from reference TRBV19 and TRBJ1-5): DGGITQSPKYLFRKEGQNVTLSCEQNLNHDAMYWYRQDPGQGLRLIYYSQIVNDFQKGDIAEGYSVSREKKESFPLTVTSAQKNPTAFYLCASSIGTGLQPQHFGDGTRLSIL.

This chain uses TRBV21-1 with TRBJ2-1; the listed D gene, TRBD1, was not tested against the DNA. TRBV21-1 is annotated as a pseudogene. The CDR3 spans 18 residues. The CDR3 loop is CASSKGQIFCYLYNEQFF. DNA of the CDR3: TGTGCCAGCAGCAAAGGACAGATCTTCTGCTACCTTTACAATGAGCAGTTCTTC.

This clone was observed once. J is TRBJ2-7 and V is TRBV7-3; TRBD1 aligns across 8 bases. In germline, CDR1 is SGHTA, CDR2 FQGTGA. The CDR3 consists of 15 residues. With 1 base clipped from V and 3 bases from J, the junction kept 5 bases outside the gene matches. The CDR3 loop reads CASSLIPDRDYEQYF. CDR3 DNA sequence: TGTGCCAGCAGCTTAATCCCGGACAGGGACTACGAGCAGTACTTC.

V and J are TRBV7-9 and TRBJ1-4; 10 bases fit TRBD1. V gave up 5 bases and J gave up 7 bases; unmatched junction bases: 13. This CDR3 spans 17 amino acids. The germline V gene has CDR1 SEHNR and CDR2 FQNEAQ (reference sequence). CDR3 sequence: CASSELTGGAKGEKLFF. DNA of the CDR3: TGTGCCAGCAGCGAGTTGACAGGGGGCGCGAAAGGTGAAAAACTGTTTTTT.

This sequence joins TRBV19 and TRBJ1-5; TRBD1 matches at 11 bases. Germline CDR1 and CDR2: LNHDA and SQIVND (reference sequence). The trim removed 5 bases at V and 4 bases at J, leaving 7 bases unmatched. CDR3 length equals 16 residues. CDR3 in amino acids: CASSLAGTGGNQPQHF. The CDR3 nucleotides are TGTGCCAGTAGTTTAGCCGGGACAGGGGGAAATCAGCCCCAGCATTTT.

This clone showed up many times. The chain combines TRBV7-8 with TRBJ2-1, with D possibly TRBD1 on 6 matching bases. Germline CDR1 SGHVS, CDR2 FQNEAQ. This CDR3 contains 16 residues. The ends were cut back, 4 bases at V and 6 bases at J, with 19 bases in the middle. CDR3 loop: CASSSTTGYVSNEQFF. As DNA, the CDR3 is TGTGCCAGCAGCTCCACTACAGGGTATGTGTCCAATGAGCAGTTCTTC.

The chain couples TRBV5-4 to TRBJ2-3; D possibly corresponds to TRBD2 (5 bases). CDR3 size: 11 residues. V shed 4 bases and J shed 7 bases, with 7 bases lying between them. CDR1 and CDR2 (germline): SGHNT, YYREEE (reference sequence). CDR3: CASSGGYTQYF. For the CDR3, the DNA is TGTGCCAGCAGCGGCGGGTATACGCAGTATTTT.

The chain couples TRBV7-2 to TRBJ1-4; D ambiguous. This CDR3 has 15 amino acids. CDR1 is SGHTA and CDR2 is FQGNSA in the germline V gene. V dropped 1 base and J dropped 0 bases, with 6 bases sitting between them. The DNA for the CDR3 is TGTGCCAGCAGCTTAGGGCCAGCAACTAATGAAAAACTGTTTTTT. It yields the protein CASSLGPATNEKLFF.